The 16 T cell receptor beta chains reported below all come from one sample, sequenced in a study of identical twins. TCRdb analysed the 5' RACE reads with MiXCR anew, one entry per CDR3 protein. Among 270,000 or so distinct CDR3 sequences, roughly 8% were seen once, and the ten largest hold 2.5% to 3.5%. The same data also contributed to another study, on yellow fever vaccine responses in identical twins.

Sequenced material: CD8+ T cells sorted from blood. The origin of the receptors is a woman aged 18 to 35 in good health.

The J gene is TRBJ2-1, the V gene TRBV2; D gene unclear. This CDR3 contains 11 residues. The ends were cut back, 1 base at V and 9 bases at J, with 4 bases in the middle. Germline CDR1 is SNHLY and CDR2 is FYNNEI. The CDR3 DNA sequence: TGTGCCAGCAGTGAAGGCGGTGAGCAGTTCTTC. Translated, it gives CASSEGGEQFF.

This clonotype was seen a few times. The chain is built from TRBV7-9 and TRBJ2-5, with TRBD1 matching over 8 bases. Germline trimming cut 5 bases from V and 2 bases from J; bases unmatched to any gene: 7. Per germline, CDR1 SEHNR and CDR2 FQNEAQ (reference sequence). This CDR3 is 15 amino acids long. The CDR3 is CASSPDRESQETQYF. Written as DNA, the CDR3 is TGTGCCAGCAGCCCGGACAGGGAGTCTCAAGAGACCCAGTACTTC. Supplemented by reference TRBV7-9 and TRBJ2-5, the full variable domain reads DTGVSQNPRHKITKRGQNVTFRCDPISEHNRLYWYRQTLGQGPEFLTYFQNEAQLEKSRLLSDRFSAERPKGSFSTLEIQRTEQGDSAMYLCASSPDRESQETQYFGPGTRLLVL.

The chain carries TRBV6-1 and TRBJ1-4; D is ambiguous. Germline V gene sequence: CDR1 MNHNS, CDR2 SASEGT. This CDR3 has 14 residues. The V and J ends lost 2 bases and 7 bases respectively, with 11 bases between them. CDR3 DNA sequence: TGTGCCAGCAGTGAATTCTTGGAGAGTGAAAAACTGTTTTTT. It translates to CASSEFLESEKLFF.

This clonotype was counted only a few times. This sequence joins TRBV6-2 or TRBV6-3 and TRBJ2-7; D is unclear. CDR3 size: 15 residues. CDR1 and CDR2 from the germline V gene are MNHEY and SVGEGT. Trimming shortened V by 5 bases and J by 3 bases, and 17 bases separated the two germline ends. The CDR3 sequence is CASSPRASALYEQYF. Written as DNA, the CDR3 is TGTGCCAGCAGTCCCCGGGCCTCCGCCCTCTACGAGCAGTACTTC.

This clonotype showed up many times. V gene TRBV5-6 combines with J gene TRBJ2-7, with D possibly being TRBD1 (5 bases). V lost 2 bases and J 3 bases, leaving 9 bases between the germline ends. CDR3 length: 13 residues. Germline CDR1 and CDR2: SGHDT and YYEEEE. CDR3 nucleotides: TGTGCCAGCAGCTTTCGCCAGGGCTACGAGCAGTACTTC. Translated: CASSFRQGYEQYF.

The chain has TRBV12-3 or TRBV12-4 and TRBJ2-2; D gene unclear. The CDR3 sequence is 14 residues long. V dropped 6 bases and J dropped 3 bases, with 11 bases sitting between them. The CDR3 region is CASRRASDTGELFF. The CDR3 nucleotides read TGTGCCAGCAGACGAGCGAGTGACACCGGGGAGCTGTTTTTT.

This clonotype appeared a few times. CDR3 in amino acids: CSAQPDRDSSYEQYF. As DNA, the CDR3 is TGCAGTGCTCAACCGGACAGGGACAGCTCCTACGAGCAGTACTTC. The V and J genes are TRBV20-1 and TRBJ2-7, with 8 bases identical to TRBD1. After removal of 5 bases from V and 0 bases from J, the junction contained 9 bases not matched to a gene. Germline V CDR1 and CDR2: DFQATT, SNEGSKA (reference sequence). The CDR3 has 15 residues.

The chain links TRBV20-1 to TRBJ1-1; no firm D call. Germline V lookup: CDR1 DFQATT, CDR2 SNEGSKA (reference sequence). The CDR3 loop spans 12 amino acids. The V end was cut by 2 bases, the J end by 0 bases, with 4 bases between. CDR3 nucleotides: TGCAGTGCTAGATTAATGAACACTGAAGCTTTCTTT. Translation gives CSARLMNTEAFF.

The table lists this clonotype with many counts. The J gene is TRBJ2-7, the V gene TRBV5-1, with a possible D match to TRBD1 (5 bases). CDR1 and CDR2 from the germline V gene are SGHRS and YFSETQ. Trimming pared 4 bases from V and 2 bases from J, leaving 10 bases between. The CDR3 loop spans 13 amino acids. Written as DNA, the CDR3 is TGCGCCAGCAGCCTAGACAGCACCTACGAGCAGTACTTC. This translates into CASSLDSTYEQYF.

This sequence joins TRBV7-9 and TRBJ2-1; unclear D gene. V dropped 5 bases and J dropped 1 base, with 9 bases sitting between them. The CDR3 runs to 14 residues. CDR1 is SEHNR, CDR2 FQNEAQ, per germline (reference sequence). CDR3 region: CASSETESYNEQFF. CDR3 bases: TGTGCCAGCAGCGAAACAGAATCCTACAATGAGCAGTTCTTC.

This clonotype was recorded a few times. This sequence joins TRBV7-3 and TRBJ2-2; unclear D gene. Germline V gene lookup returns CDR1 SGHTA and CDR2 FQGTGA. V was pared by 0 bases and J by 7 bases, with 9 bases between. The CDR3 has 14 amino acids. In nucleotides, the CDR3 is TGTGCCAGCAGCTTAACGAAGGAAGGCGGGGAGCTGTTTTTT. This gives the protein CASSLTKEGGELFF.

In its sample, this clonotype was seen many times. This chain uses TRBV9 with TRBJ2-3, with 8 nucleotides matching TRBD1. J was trimmed by 3 bases and V by 0 bases; bases with no gene match: 3. The CDR3 has 15 residues. Germline V gives CDR1 SGDLS, CDR2 YYNGEE. CDR3 sequence: CASSVAGGATDTQYF. Written as DNA, the CDR3 is TGTGCCAGCAGCGTAGCAGGGGGCGCGACAGATACGCAGTATTTT.

V gene TRBV7-2 combines with J gene TRBJ2-2, with 8 bases identical to TRBD2. CDR1 SGHTA and CDR2 FQGNSA come from the germline V gene. The CDR3 loop spans 16 amino acids. The V gene end was trimmed by 5 bases and the J gene end by 4 bases; junction bases not matched to a gene: 9. CDR3 sequence reads: CASSTPGGPGTGELFF. The CDR3 nucleotides read TGTGCCAGCAGCACGCCGGGGGGGCCGGGCACCGGGGAGCTGTTTTTT.

This clonotype has a count of ten or more. This sequence joins TRBV6-1 and TRBJ2-1, with TRBD2 identical over 10 bases. CDR1 and CDR2 from the germline V gene are MNHNS and SASEGT. Trimming removed 6 bases from V and 9 bases from J; junction bases left unmatched: 8. This CDR3 region has 14 residues. Here the CDR3 DNA reads TGTGCCAGCAGCGAGCGGGAGGGCCCGGTTGAGCAGTTCTTC. This sequence encodes CASSEREGPVEQFF.

In its sample, this clonotype was seen a few times. J is TRBJ2-2 and V is TRBV27; 8 bases match TRBD1. CDR1 is MNHEY, CDR2 SMNVEV, per germline (reference sequence). This CDR3 region has 18 residues. J lost 0 bases, V lost 3 bases, and 9 bases had no gene match. CDR3 protein: CASSFQFPDRANTGELFF. The CDR3 nucleotides are TGTGCCAGCAGTTTCCAATTCCCGGACAGGGCGAACACCGGGGAGCTGTTTTTT.

V is TRBV12-3 or TRBV12-4 and J is TRBJ2-7; 10 nucleotides align to TRBD1. V was clipped by 8 bases and J by 3 bases; unmatched bases: 7. CDR3 length: 14 residues. The CDR3 DNA follows: TGTGCCAGCGGATGGACAGGGGGGAACTACGAGCAGTACTTC. Translated: CASGWTGGNYEQYF.